This T cell receptor (beta chain) was recorded in a study of blood T cell repertoires in COVID-19. About the study: PBMCs, B-cell-depleted T cells, or T cells provided the cDNA or gDNA that made up the material.

Original handling: Reference gene primers were amplified, and this amplification served to estimate nucleated cell counts. TCRdb keeps only in-frame clones here, not all; method: immunoSEQ multiplex PCR. V and J calls and clone size come straight from that table; D and trimming were deduced from the DNA. Of about 150,000 clones in the sample, 75% to 90% were seen once. Germline V lookup: CDR1 MNHEY, CDR2 SVGAGI. The CDR3 is 13 residues long. J was trimmed by 10 bases and V by 6 bases; bases with no gene match: 11. Sample: peripheral blood. This TCR derives from a woman in her 70s with acute or convalescent COVID-19. The V and J genes are TRBV6-5 and TRBJ1-1, with 7 nucleotides matching TRBD1. As DNA, the CDR3 is TGTGCCAGCAGCTCGACAGGGATTAGAGGAGCTTTCTTT. Its translation: CASSSTGIRGAFF.